This entry is about one TCR beta chain. This specimen belongs to a study of Ad26.COV2.S vaccination and SARS-CoV-2 variants. Profiling relied on immunoSEQ multiplex PCR, and the TCRdb table lists in-frame clones only, not all of them. The repertoire holds roughly 380,000 clones, around 92% seen once, with around 4% in the top ten. The V end was cut by 7 bases, the J end by 10 bases, with 11 bases between. CDR3 size: 11 residues. Germline V gene data show CDR1 as LGHNT and CDR2 as FRNRAP. The TCR sequence derives from a human donor who had recovered from COVID-19. The sample here was peripheral blood, taken after recovery from COVID-19. The V call is TRBV12-5, the J call TRBJ2-1; D unclear. CDR3 in DNA: TGTGCTAGTGATTCGGTAGGGGAGCAGTTCTTC. Translated: CASDSVGEQFF.